This TCR beta chain was sequenced during a study of T cells in Graves' hyperthyroidism and ophthalmopathy. About the research overall: At initial diagnosis, before any treatment had begun, peripheral blood was obtained.

The CDR3 regions of TCR beta were amplified from RNA transcripts. HTBI primers were used for first-round RT-PCR of the TCR CDR3. TCRdb fed the multiplex PCR reads into MiXCR, producing one record per CDR3 protein. This table has about 600,000 distinct CDR3 sequences, 15% to 20% appearing once. Every diagnosis used clinical symptoms, serum thyroxine and TRAb, thyroid ultrasound and orbital computed tomography. The CDR3 has 16 residues. The V gene's germline CDR1 is WSHSY and CDR2 SAAADI. V lost 0 bases, J lost 11 bases, and 7 bases stayed unmatched. This TCR derives from a woman aged 40 to 49 with Graves' ophthalmopathy. The sample comprised blood. V is TRBV10-2 and J is TRBJ1-6, with 10 positions matching TRBD1. CDR3 protein: CASSESGTGVITPLHF. DNA for the CDR3: TGCGCCAGCAGTGAGTCCGGGACAGGGGTTATCACACCCCTCCACTTT.